The 28 T cell receptor beta chains below all came from one sample that was sequenced in a study of T cells in Graves' hyperthyroidism and ophthalmopathy. It was RNA transcripts that yielded the amplified TCR beta CDR3 regions. A first-round RT-PCR of the TCR CDR3 used the HTBI primer set. Via MiXCR, TCRdb re-called the multiplex PCR reads, giving one row per CDR3 protein. The data contain fewer than 700,000 distinct CDR3 sequences, over 15% of them singletons. The sample comprised blood. These receptors all come from a woman in her late teens or twenties with Graves' ophthalmopathy.

The table lists this clonotype with many counts. The chain links TRBV20-1 to TRBJ1-1; 8 nucleotides match TRBD1. CDR3 length equals 11 residues. The V and J ends lost 5 bases and 8 bases, in that order; junction bases with no gene match: 4. In germline, CDR1 is DFQATT, CDR2 SNEGSKA (reference sequence). The CDR3 loop reads CSAHRGREAFF. For the CDR3, the DNA is TGCAGTGCTCACAGGGGGAGGGAAGCTTTCTTT.

Turning to this clonotype: A single base separates this from a much larger clone, so it may be a read error. The chain joins TRBV7-9 to TRBJ1-1; D is undetermined. Germline CDR1 and CDR2: SEHNR and FQNEAQ (reference sequence). There are 14 residues in the CDR3. CDR3 DNA sequence: TGTGCCGGCAGAGCCTCGTCGTCCGTTCCCGAAGCTTTCTTT. This translates into CAGRASSSVPEAFF. Drawing the rest from reference TRBV7-9 and TRBJ1-1, the complete variable domain is DTGVSQNPRHKITKRGQNVTFRCDPISEHNRLYWYRQTLGQGPEFLTYFQNEAQLEKSRLLSDRFSAERPKGSFSTLEIQRTEQGDSAMYLCAGRASSSVPEAFFGQGTRLTVV.

This sequence joins TRBV12-3 or TRBV12-4 and TRBJ2-2; D not certain. V dropped 5 bases and J dropped 3 bases, with 13 bases sitting between them. This CDR3 is 15 amino acids long. CDR3 loop: CASSTNKFYTGELFF. CDR3 sequence (DNA): TGTGCCAGCAGTACTAACAAGTTTTACACCGGGGAGCTGTTTTTT.

The table lists this clonotype with many counts. The rearrangement uses TRBV12-3 or TRBV12-4 and TRBJ2-5; 12 bases are a match to TRBD2. V trimming: 5 bases; J trimming: 1 base; junction bases outside the gene matches: 11. CDR3 length equals 18 residues. CDR3 nucleotide sequence: TGTGCCAGCAGTGTCCTAGCGGGAGGGCCGGGTGGCCAAGAGACCCAGTACTTC. Its protein is CASSVLAGGPGGQETQYF.

This clonotype was seen a handful of times. The rearrangement uses TRBV30 and TRBJ1-5; 9 bases align to TRBD1. The CDR3 runs to 16 residues. With 3 bases clipped from V and 7 bases from J, the junction kept 13 bases outside the gene matches. Germline V gives CDR1 GTSNPN, CDR2 SVGIG (reference sequence). The CDR3 region has the DNA TGTGCCTGGAGCGAAGGGGTGACAGGGGGACGGCAGCCCCAGCATTTT. It translates to CAWSEGVTGGRQPQHF.

This clonotype was seen just once. This could be a read error, since a much larger clone is one nucleotide away. The chain has TRBV7-3 and TRBJ2-2; TRBD2 matches 8 bases. Germline CDR1 SGHTA, CDR2 FQGTGA. V lost 5 bases and J lost 7; bases outside the gene matches: 9. The CDR3 length is 15 residues. The CDR3 sequence is CASSQGRGGIGELFF. As DNA, the CDR3 is TGTGCCAGCAGCCAGGGCCGGGGGGGCATCGGGGAGCTGTTTTTT.

This clonotype was seen ten or more times. The chain recombines TRBV20-1 with TRBJ2-1; 11 nucleotides match TRBD2. The germline V gene encodes CDR1 DFQATT and CDR2 SNEGSKA (reference sequence). The CDR3 runs 17 residues. With 5 bases clipped from V and 1 base from J, the junction kept 10 bases outside the gene matches. The CDR3 nucleotides are TGCAGTGCTGTACCACTAGCGGGAGAGGGTTCCTACAATGAGCAGTTCTTC. As protein: CSAVPLAGEGSYNEQFF.

The chain uses TRBV20-1 and TRBJ2-3; maybe TRBD1 (5 bases). Trimming took 3 bases from V and 0 from J, leaving 16 bases between them. The germline V gene encodes CDR1 DFQATT and CDR2 SNEGSKA (reference sequence). This CDR3 is built from 16 residues. CDR3 nucleotide sequence: TGCAGTGCTAGCCAGGTAACAGGACCTAGCACAGATACGCAGTATTTT. It codes for CSASQVTGPSTDTQYF.

This chain connects TRBV28 to TRBJ1-2; no clear D. The ends were cut back, 5 bases at V and 3 bases at J, with 10 bases in the middle. The CDR3 runs 13 residues. The germline gives CDR1 MDHEN, CDR2 SYDVKM. The DNA for the CDR3 is TGTGCCAGCAGTATCGAGTCCTACTATGGCTACACCTTC. Its protein product is CASSIESYYGYTF.

This clonotype has a handful of counts. It may be a read error: a sequence one base away is much more abundant. This sequence joins TRBV30 and TRBJ2-1, with D possibly TRBD1 on 5 matching bases. Looked up from germline, CDR1 is GTSNPN and CDR2 is SVGIG (reference sequence). The CDR3 is 15 amino acids. CDR3 amino acids: CAWSVSFRADNEQLF. The CDR3 nucleotides are TGTGCCTGGAGTGTATCCTTCAGGGCGGACAATGAGCAGCTCTTC.

In the case of this clonotype: An end of the junction differs from the germline gene, which may be a read error. The V gene is TRBV9, the J gene TRBJ2-3, with 9 nucleotides matching TRBD1. CDR1 and CDR2 (germline): SGDLS, YYNGEE. The CDR3 has 14 amino acids. This CDR3 is CASNVGQGRDTQYF. The CDR3 coding sequence is TGTGCCAGCAACGTAGGACAGGGGAGAGATACGCAGTATTTT. Full variable domain (outside the CDR3, taken from reference TRBV9 and TRBJ2-3): DSGVTQTPKHLITATGQRVTLRCSPRSGDLSVYWYQQSLDQGLQFLIQYYNGEERAKGNILERFSAQQFPDLHSELNLSSLELGDSALYFCASNVGQGRDTQYFGPGTRLTVL.

This clonotype was recorded at least ten times. The CDR3 region is CASSVGVATEAFF. In DNA form, the CDR3 reads TGTGCCAGCAGCGTAGGAGTCGCAACTGAAGCTTTCTTT. This chain uses TRBV9 with TRBJ1-1; D gene uncertain. CDR1 is SGDLS and CDR2 is YYNGEE in the germline V gene. The V and J ends lost 0 bases and 5 bases respectively, with 8 bases between them. The CDR3 totals 13 residues.

This clonotype has more than one count but fewer than ten. The chain links TRBV20-1 to TRBJ2-3; 11 bases are a match to TRBD2. Germline assignment: CDR1 DFQATT and CDR2 SNEGSKA (reference sequence). The V and J ends lost 0 bases and 0 bases, in that order; junction bases with no gene match: 2. The CDR3 length is 16 residues. The CDR3 bases are TGCAGTGCTAGAGACTGGACTAGCGGGAGCACAGATACGCAGTATTTT. Protein: CSARDWTSGSTDTQYF.

This clonotype was detected only a few times. This chain connects TRBV4-1 to TRBJ1-1, with D perhaps matching TRBD1 (5 bases). The CDR3 loop spans 14 amino acids. V was shortened by 2 bases and J by 1 base, with 8 bases between the two germline ends. Germline V gives CDR1 MGHRA, CDR2 YSYEKL. The CDR3 sequence: CASSQLQENTEAFF. CDR3 sequence (DNA): TGCGCCAGCAGCCAATTACAGGAGAACACTGAAGCTTTCTTT.

This clonotype was observed a handful of times. The rearrangement uses TRBV28 and TRBJ2-3; unclear D gene. From germline, CDR1 is MDHEN and CDR2 SYDVKM. Trimming took off 5 bases at V and 4 bases at J, with 25 bases between the two ends. CDR3 length equals 18 residues. CDR3 protein: CASSLPRRSVVGSDTQYF. The CDR3 DNA sequence: TGTGCCAGCAGTCTTCCTAGGCGGAGTGTTGTGGGGTCAGATACGCAGTATTTT. The full variable domain, rest sourced from reference TRBV28 and TRBJ2-3, is DVKVTQSSRYLVKRTGEKVFLECVQDMDHENMFWYRQDPGLGLRLIYFSYDVKMKEKGDIPEGYSVSREKKERFSLILESASTNQTSMYLCASSLPRRSVVGSDTQYFGPGTRLTVL.

The chain uses TRBV2 and TRBJ1-2; unclear D gene. This CDR3 has 15 amino acids. The V gene's germline CDR1 is SNHLY and CDR2 FYNNEI. The V end was cut by 7 bases, the J end by 3 bases, with 18 bases between. The CDR3 bases are TGTGCCAGCAAGCCAAGGGCCTTAGCGGACTATGGCTACACCTTC. Protein product: CASKPRALADYGYTF. Combining the CDR3 with reference TRBV2 and TRBJ1-2 gives the whole variable domain EPEVTQTPSHQVTQMGQEVILRCVPISNHLYFYWYRQILGQKVEFLVSFYNNEISEKSEIFDDQFSVERPDGSNFTLKIRSTKLEDSAMYFCASKPRALADYGYTFGSGTRLTVV.

Comments on this clonotype: A read error is possible here, since a much larger clone lies one base away. This sequence joins TRBV28 and TRBJ1-5, with TRBD1 matching 8 bases. Per germline, CDR1 MDHEN and CDR2 SYDVKM. This CDR3 region has 15 residues. The CDR3 spells CAGSFSRTGYLVEHF. Written as DNA, the CDR3 is TGTGCCGGCAGTTTTTCTCGGACAGGGTACTTGGTGGAGCATTTT. Filled out from reference TRBV28 and TRBJ1-5, the complete variable domain reads DVKVTQSSRYLVKRTGEKVFLECVQDMDHENMFWYRQDPGLGLRLIYFSYDVKMKEKGDIPEGYSVSREKKERFSLILESASTNQTSMYLCAGSFSRTGYLVEHFGDGTRLSIL.

This clonotype was seen many times. This rearrangement joins TRBV29-1 to TRBJ2-3; a possible D gene is TRBD2 (6 bases). The CDR3 consists of 14 residues. Germline V gene data show CDR1 as SQVTM and CDR2 as ANQGSEA. The V end lost 6 bases, the J end lost 3 bases, and 16 bases lay between the germline ends. The CDR3 spells CSVGSEGRTDTQYF. In nucleotides, the CDR3 is TGCAGCGTCGGGTCTGAGGGGAGGACAGATACGCAGTATTTT.

Written as DNA, the CDR3 is TGTGCCAGCAGTTTATACCCCAACCTCCGGGGGCTGTGGGAGCAGTACTTC. Amino acid sequence: CASSLYPNLRGLWEQYF. The chain has TRBV28 and TRBJ2-7, with D tentatively TRBD1 or TRBD2 (6 bases each). Germline assignment: CDR1 MDHEN and CDR2 SYDVKM. CDR3 length equals 17 residues. The ends were cut back, 1 base at V and 7 bases at J, with 23 bases in the middle. Supplemented by reference TRBV28 and TRBJ2-7, the full variable domain reads DVKVTQSSRYLVKRTGEKVFLECVQDMDHENMFWYRQDPGLGLRLIYFSYDVKMKEKGDIPEGYSVSREKKERFSLILESASTNQTSMYLCASSLYPNLRGLWEQYFGPGTRLTVT.

This clonotype occurred a few times. The gene calls are TRBV27 and TRBJ2-7; 7 bases fit TRBD1. After removal of 4 bases from V and 1 base from J, the junction contained 4 bases not matched to a gene. Germline V gene data show CDR1 as MNHEY and CDR2 as SMNVEV (reference sequence). The CDR3 length is 14 residues. Here the CDR3 reads CASSSQQGSYEQYF. CDR3 nucleotides: TGTGCCAGCAGTTCACAACAGGGGTCCTACGAGCAGTACTTC.

There are a few counts of this clonotype. The CDR3 DNA reads TGTGCCATCAGTGGTACAGAGACAGGGAAAGAGACCCAGTACTTC. Translated, it gives CAISGTETGKETQYF. V is TRBV10-3 and J is TRBJ2-5; TRBD1 agrees at 7 bases. Germline V lookup: CDR1 ENHRY, CDR2 SYGVKD. Unmatched junction bases numbered 8, after V lost 4 bases and J lost 3 bases. The CDR3 consists of 15 residues.

This clonotype came up many times. This chain links TRBV18 with TRBJ2-2, with 8 bases aligning to TRBD1. V lost 6 bases to trimming and J lost 4 bases; unmatched junction nucleotides: 10. This CDR3 spans 16 amino acids. CDR1 is KGHSH, CDR2 LQKENI, per germline. In nucleotides, the CDR3 is TGTGCCAGCTCTCCCGAGGGACAGGTCGCCACCGGGGAGCTGTTTTTT. Protein product: CASSPEGQVATGELFF. Using reference TRBV18 and TRBJ2-2 for the parts outside the CDR3, the full variable domain is NAGVMQNPRHLVRRRGQEARLRCSPMKGHSHVYWYRQLPEEGLKFMVYLQKENIIDESGMPKERFSAEFPKEGPSILRIQQVVRGDSAAYFCASSPEGQVATGELFFGEGSRLTVL.

In the case of this clonotype: At one of its ends the junction is not consistent with the germline gene, which may arise from a read error. The chain is built from TRBV4-1 and TRBJ1-2, with D possibly matching TRBD1 (6 bases). This CDR3 contains 19 residues. Germline CDR1 is MGHRA and CDR2 is YSYEKL. CDR3 sequence reads: CASGHPGGNGTKKNYGYTF. The CDR3 bases are TGCGCCAGCGGCCATCCTGGGGGAAACGGGACAAAGAAAAACTATGGCTACACCTTC.

The table lists this clonotype with many counts. V and J are TRBV27 and TRBJ2-3; D unresolved. Germline loops: CDR1 MNHEY, CDR2 SMNVEV (reference sequence). This CDR3 spans 16 amino acids. The germline V and J ends were trimmed by 0 bases and 2 bases, with 12 bases remaining between them. CDR3 sequence: CASSLSGFPLTDTQYF. The CDR3 bases are TGTGCCAGCAGTTTATCGGGGTTTCCGCTCACAGATACGCAGTATTTT.

Only a few counts were recorded for this clonotype. The chain combines TRBV20-1 with TRBJ1-4, with D possibly TRBD1 on 5 matching bases. The CDR3 is made up of 13 amino acids. The V gene's germline CDR1 is DFQATT and CDR2 SNEGSKA (reference sequence). Between the trimmed V and J ends, which lost 2 bases and 4 bases, there was a span of 8 bases. The DNA for the CDR3 is TGCAGTGCTAGAACGGGGGGTAATGAAAAACTGTTTTTT. It translates to CSARTGGNEKLFF.

At least ten counts were recorded for this clonotype. The chain uses TRBV5-1 and TRBJ1-1, with 7 bases matching TRBD1. This CDR3 spans 14 amino acids. CDR1 and CDR2 from the germline V gene are SGHRS and YFSETQ. J lost 7 bases, V lost 4 bases, and 10 bases had no gene match. The CDR3 sequence: CASSGTGTAREAFF. The DNA for the CDR3 is TGCGCCAGCAGCGGAACCGGGACAGCACGTGAAGCTTTCTTT.

The J gene is TRBJ2-4, the V gene TRBV7-8; D is ambiguous. Trimming pared 4 bases from V and 0 bases from J, leaving 13 bases between. Germline loops: CDR1 SGHVS, CDR2 FQNEAQ. This CDR3 has 16 residues. CDR3 nucleotides: TGTGCCAGCAGCTACTCCTGGACGGAAGCCAAAAACATTCAGTACTTC. Translating it yields CASSYSWTEAKNIQYF. The whole variable domain, filled in from reference TRBV7-8 and TRBJ2-4, reads GAGVSQSPRYKVAKRGQDVALRCDPISGHVSLFWYQQALGQGPEFLTYFQNEAQLDKSGLPSDRFFAERPEGSVSTLKIQRTQQEDSAVYLCASSYSWTEAKNIQYFGAGTRLSVL.

The V and J genes are TRBV12-3 or TRBV12-4 and TRBJ2-3; 9 nucleotides align to TRBD2. This CDR3 is 14 amino acids long. V dropped 7 bases and J dropped 12; count of bases not matched to a gene: 14. The DNA for the CDR3 is TGTGCCAGCATGTCCGCGGGAGGGGGCCCTAATCAGTATTTT. This translates into CASMSAGGGPNQYF.